Below are 21 T cell receptor beta chains sequenced from a single sample in a study of T cells after yellow fever vaccination. MiXCR, applied by TCRdb to the 5' RACE reads, yields one record per CDR3 protein. In the table there are approximately 240,000 distinct CDR3 sequences, 3.6% of which are singletons. The sequencing used PBMCs, collected 15 days after the yellow fever booster vaccination. The receptors here all came from a man aged 18 to 35 who received the YFV17D yellow fever vaccine.

The V and J genes are TRBV15 and TRBJ2-1; the D is unclear. The V gene's germline CDR1 is LNHNV and CDR2 YYDKDF (reference sequence). CDR3 length equals 12 residues. With 0 bases removed from V and 8 bases from J, the gap between germline ends came to 5 bases. The CDR3 sequence is CATSRDNDEQFF. The CDR3 DNA sequence: TGTGCCACCAGCAGAGATAACGATGAGCAGTTCTTC.

This clonotype was recorded many times. The V gene is TRBV6-5, the J gene TRBJ2-3; tentatively, D is TRBD1 (6 bases). V lost 0 bases and J 3 bases, leaving 13 bases between the germline ends. The CDR3 runs 16 residues. In germline, CDR1 is MNHEY, CDR2 SVGAGI. The CDR3 DNA is TGTGCCAGCAGTTACTCCGAGGGACACATAACAGATACGCAGTATTTT. Encoded protein: CASSYSEGHITDTQYF.

This clonotype was seen at least ten times. The chain combines TRBV2 with TRBJ2-1, with D unresolved. The germline CDR1 and CDR2 sequences are SNHLY and FYNNEI. V lost 2 bases and J 6 bases, leaving 11 bases between the germline ends. This CDR3 has 14 amino acids. For the CDR3, the DNA is TGTGCCAGCAGTGAAAGGGCAGGAGCCAATGAGCAGTTCTTC. It codes for CASSERAGANEQFF.

This clonotype was counted ten times or more. V is TRBV5-1 and J is TRBJ2-2, with D unclear. V was trimmed by 2 bases and J by 1 base, leaving 6 bases between them. The germline gives CDR1 SGHRS, CDR2 YFSETQ. The length of the CDR3 is 14 residues. The CDR3 DNA reads TGCGCCAGCAGCTTATTACAGAACACCGGGGAGCTGTTTTTT. It specifies CASSLLQNTGELFF.

Ten or more counts support this clonotype. V usage is TRBV3-1 and J usage is TRBJ2-5, with 12 bases identical to TRBD1. The ends lost 4 bases at V and 5 bases at J; junction bases unmatched: 5. The CDR3 totals 15 residues. CDR1 is LGHDT and CDR2 is YNNKEL in the germline V gene (reference sequence). The CDR3 spells CASSLGTGGLETQYF. CDR3 DNA sequence: TGTGCCAGCAGCCTAGGGACAGGGGGCTTGGAGACCCAGTACTTC.

This clonotype was seen ten or more times. The chain couples TRBV4-1 to TRBJ2-5; D uncertain. The CDR3 runs to 14 residues. V gave up 4 bases and J gave up 2 bases, with 11 bases separating them. In germline, CDR1 is MGHRA, CDR2 YSYEKL. The CDR3 here is CASSPYAVQETQYF. Written as DNA, the CDR3 is TGCGCCAGCAGCCCGTACGCTGTACAAGAGACCCAGTACTTC.

CDR3 amino acids: CATSRAGRDYGYTF. The DNA of the CDR3 is TGTGCCACCAGCAGGGCAGGACGGGACTATGGCTACACCTTC. The chain combines TRBV15 with TRBJ1-2; the D is unclear. Trimming pared 3 bases from V and 3 bases from J, leaving 11 bases between. CDR3 length: 14 amino acids. Per the germline V gene, CDR1 is LNHNV and CDR2 is YYDKDF (reference sequence).

This clonotype was counted ten times or more. The rearrangement links TRBV5-4 to TRBJ2-2; D is possibly TRBD1 or TRBD2 (6 bases each). The germline gives CDR1 SGHNT, CDR2 YYREEE (reference sequence). V dropped 0 bases and J dropped 4 bases, with 10 bases sitting between them. The CDR3 extends over 15 amino acids. CDR3 DNA: TGTGCCAGCAGCTTGGTAGGAGGGGGCACCGGGGAGCTGTTTTTT. This sequence encodes CASSLVGGGTGELFF.

The chain recombines TRBV7-7 with TRBJ2-5; weak D call: TRBD1 (5 bases). The CDR3 runs 14 residues. Germline CDR1 and CDR2: SSHAT and FNYEAQ (reference sequence). V lost 0 bases and J lost 7, with 12 bases in between. DNA for the CDR3: TGTGCCAGCAGCTTAGCGCTAGGGGTCGGGACCCAGTACTTC. Amino acid sequence: CASSLALGVGTQYF.

This clonotype was counted at least ten times. The chain joins TRBV6-6 to TRBJ2-3; 14 nucleotides line up with TRBD2. The CDR3 covers 17 residues. Germline CDR1 MNHNY, CDR2 SVGAGI (reference sequence). The J segment lost 3 bases and the V segment lost 4 bases, leaving 6 bases of the junction unmatched. CDR3 region: CASSSPGLAGGTDTQYF. As DNA, the CDR3 is TGTGCCAGCAGTTCCCCCGGACTAGCGGGGGGAACAGATACGCAGTATTTT.

This clonotype has at least ten counts. The chain carries TRBV7-2 and TRBJ2-3; no clear D gene. The CDR3 covers 15 residues. CDR1 is SGHTA, CDR2 FQGNSA, per germline. V was trimmed by 2 bases and J by 1 base, leaving 10 bases between them. The CDR3 reads CASSLTSSRTDTQYF. CDR3 in DNA: TGTGCCAGCAGCTTAACAAGTTCTCGCACAGATACGCAGTATTTT.

This clonotype was found a few times. The chain has TRBV13 and TRBJ2-2; 7 nucleotides match TRBD1. The CDR3 covers 14 residues. V lost 5 bases to trimming and J lost 6 bases; unmatched junction nucleotides: 6. The V gene's germline CDR1 is PRHDT and CDR2 FYEKMQ (reference sequence). The CDR3 sequence is CASSAQTGSGELFF. The CDR3 coding sequence is TGTGCCAGCAGCGCCCAGACAGGGTCCGGGGAGCTGTTTTTT.

The chain uses TRBV7-2 and TRBJ2-7; D may match TRBD1 or TRBD2 (7 bases each). Germline CDR1 reads SGHTA; CDR2 reads FQGNSA. With 5 bases removed from V and 6 bases from J, the gap between germline ends came to 20 bases. The CDR3 consists of 15 residues. The CDR3, as DNA: TGTGCCAGCAGCAGGAACAGGGGCCCGGGGGGCGAGCAGTACTTC. Residues: CASSRNRGPGGEQYF.

This clonotype came up many times. This sequence joins TRBV2 and TRBJ2-3; D may be TRBD2 (7 bases). Germline CDR1 reads SNHLY; CDR2 reads FYNNEI. Trimming pared 7 bases from V and 4 bases from J, leaving 15 bases between. The CDR3 extends over 14 amino acids. This CDR3 reads CASIEGGHADTQYF. The CDR3, as DNA: TGTGCCAGCATTGAGGGGGGGCATGCAGATACGCAGTATTTT.

This clonotype was seen ten or more times. V and J are TRBV7-2 and TRBJ2-7; D unresolved. Trimming left V 5 bases short and J 1 base short, with 12 bases between. Germline CDR1 is SGHTA and CDR2 is FQGNSA. The CDR3 length is 14 residues. CDR3 in amino acids: CASSPYSVSYEQYV. The CDR3 DNA reads TGTGCCAGCAGCCCCTATTCAGTGTCCTACGAGCAGTACGTC.

The table lists this clonotype with many counts. V gene TRBV27 combines with J gene TRBJ2-1, with TRBD2 matching 7 bases. Germline V gene data show CDR1 as MNHEY and CDR2 as SMNVEV (reference sequence). The CDR3 sequence is 13 residues long. J gave up 14 bases and V 4 bases, and 11 bases lay outside the gene matches. The CDR3 sequence: CASSSPRTSVKFF. CDR3 DNA sequence: TGTGCCAGCAGTTCCCCACGTACTAGCGTTAAGTTCTTC.

This clonotype was found many times. The chain carries TRBV5-1 and TRBJ2-2, with TRBD1 matching over 10 bases. The CDR3 sequence is 15 residues long. Germline CDR1 reads SGHRS; CDR2 reads YFSETQ. V gave up 0 bases and J gave up 6 bases; unmatched junction bases: 2. CDR3 region: CASSLGQGAAGELFF. As DNA, the CDR3 is TGCGCCAGCAGCTTGGGACAGGGGGCCGCCGGGGAGCTGTTTTTT.

The sample holds many counts of this clonotype. V and J are TRBV30 and TRBJ1-5, with D tentatively TRBD1 (6 bases). The ends were cut back, 5 bases at V and 3 bases at J, with 11 bases in the middle. The CDR3 is 13 residues long. Per the germline V gene, CDR1 is GTSNPN and CDR2 is SVGIG (reference sequence). CDR3: CAWRTGFNQPQHF. DNA of the CDR3: TGTGCCTGGCGTACAGGGTTCAATCAGCCCCAGCATTTT.

This clonotype came up many times. V and J are TRBV2 and TRBJ2-1; 8 nucleotides agree with TRBD1. The ends lost 8 bases at V and 0 bases at J; junction bases unmatched: 3. Germline-derived CDR1 and CDR2 are SNHLY and FYNNEI. The CDR3 runs to 14 residues. CDR3 coding DNA: TGTGCCAGCTGGACAGGGAGCTCCTACAATGAGCAGTTCTTC. This codes for CASWTGSSYNEQFF.

At least ten counts were recorded for this clonotype. The rearrangement joins TRBV18 to TRBJ1-3; D is uncertain. This CDR3 comprises 17 residues. The V gene lost 2 bases and the J gene lost 1 base, with 15 bases spanning the gap. Germline V gene lookup returns CDR1 KGHSH and CDR2 LQKENI. CDR3 in DNA: TGTGCCAGCTCACCAACCGCGACGGCCGGGTCTGGAAACACCATATATTTT. This translates into CASSPTATAGSGNTIYF.

This clonotype was detected ten times or more. The CDR3 reads CASSVGGGTSRGEQFF. DNA for the CDR3: TGTGCCAGCAGCGTAGGAGGCGGGACGTCTCGGGGTGAGCAGTTCTTC. The chain combines TRBV9 with TRBJ2-1; maybe TRBD2 (6 bases). From germline, CDR1 is SGDLS and CDR2 YYNGEE. The ends were cut back, 0 bases at V and 9 bases at J, with 19 bases in the middle. This CDR3 is built from 16 residues.